This T cell receptor (beta chain) was identified in a study of blood T cell repertoires in COVID-19. In the original analysis: Reference gene primer amplification yielded estimated nucleated cell counts. Produced via immunoSEQ multiplex PCR; TCRdb's table is partial and in-frame only. Clonal size and the V and J genes are those of that table, whereas D and trimming came from the DNA. The table shows around 180,000 clones, with 76% occurring only once. The V gene's germline CDR1 is SGHDN and CDR2 FVKESK. Trimming left V 4 bases short and J 1 base short, with 13 bases between. CDR3 length: 15 residues. This chain links TRBV14 with TRBJ1-1, with no clear D. The TCR comes from a woman aged 45-59 years with acute COVID-19. Input material: PBMCs or T cells enriched from blood (not recorded which). The CDR3 DNA reads as TGTGCCAGCAGCCGTATCCTCGGGAGGAACACTGAAGCTTTCTTT. It specifies CASSRILGRNTEAFF.